Below are 24 T cell receptor beta chains sequenced from a single sample in a study of T cell repertoires in cytomegalovirus infection. TCRdb itself ran the reads through MiXCR, one entry per CDR3 protein. The table lists about 240,000 distinct CDR3 sequences, over 9% of them singletons, with 1.5% to 2% in the top ten. What was sequenced was PBMCs. The receptors come from a human donor in good health (CMV status not recorded). Some clones in this sample may be carry-over from other donors' samples.

In DNA, the CDR3 is TGTGCCAGCAGCTCTTACAGGGGGGAGACCTACGAGCAGTACTTC. Translation gives CASSSYRGETYEQYF. The V call is TRBV7-9, the J call TRBJ2-7, with 8 nucleotides matching TRBD1. Germline loops: CDR1 SEHNR, CDR2 FQNEAQ (reference sequence). The CDR3 is 15 amino acids. Trimming removed 4 bases from V and 2 bases from J; junction bases left unmatched: 7.

This clonotype was detected ten times or more. J is TRBJ1-5 and V is TRBV14; D unclear. Germline V gives CDR1 SGHDN, CDR2 FVKESK. V was trimmed by 2 bases and J by 2 bases, leaving 16 bases between them. The CDR3 is 17 amino acids. CDR3 sequence: CASSQSGLAGGNQPQHF. In DNA, the CDR3 is TGTGCCAGCAGCCAATCGGGCCTCGCTGGAGGCAATCAGCCCCAGCATTTT. The full variable domain, rest sourced from reference TRBV14 and TRBJ1-5, is EAGVTQFPSHSVIEKGQTVTLRCDPISGHDNLYWYRRVMGKEIKFLLHFVKESKQDESGMPNNRFLAERTGGTYSTLKVQPAELEDSGVYFCASSQSGLAGGNQPQHFGDGTRLSIL.

This clonotype was counted at least ten times. J is TRBJ2-5 and V is TRBV7-2, with 12 bases aligning to TRBD2. Germline loops: CDR1 SGHTA, CDR2 FQGNSA. The CDR3 covers 14 residues. Unmatched junction bases numbered 2, after V lost 4 bases and J lost 5 bases. The CDR3 DNA reads TGTGCCAGCAGCTCCGGACTAGCGGGGGAGACCCAGTACTTC. Its protein product is CASSSGLAGETQYF.

This clonotype was seen a handful of times. The V and J genes are TRBV20-1 and TRBJ1-1; unclear D gene. Per the germline V gene, CDR1 is DFQATT and CDR2 is SNEGSKA (reference sequence). The CDR3 loop spans 12 amino acids. Trimming removed 4 bases at V and 0 bases at J, with 6 bases between. The CDR3 DNA reads as TGCAGTGCTACCGGGGTGAACACTGAAGCTTTCTTT. Translating it yields CSATGVNTEAFF.

This clonotype has just a few counts. The chain recombines TRBV6-2 or TRBV6-3 with TRBJ2-1; D gene uncertain. Germline V gives CDR1 MNHEY, CDR2 SVGEGT. Trimming shortened V by 5 bases and J by 9 bases, and 11 bases separated the two germline ends. This CDR3 contains 12 residues. Here the CDR3 DNA reads TGTGCCAGCAGTACGACTCTCGGTGAGCAGTTCTTC. Protein sequence: CASSTTLGEQFF.

The chain carries TRBV29-1 and TRBJ2-5, with D possibly matching TRBD1 (6 bases). Per the germline V gene, CDR1 is SQVTM and CDR2 is ANQGSEA. V lost 6 bases and J lost 5, with 16 bases in between. CDR3 length equals 13 residues. In DNA form, the CDR3 reads TGCAGCGTCCCACGAGGGCAGGGGGAGACCCAGTACTTC. Translation gives CSVPRGQGETQYF.

This clonotype was recorded once. The CDR3 DNA sequence: TGTGCCAGCAGTACCCTTGGGAGGGCAGGGGAAAAACTGTTTTTT. Translating it yields CASSTLGRAGEKLFF. The chain combines TRBV12-3 or TRBV12-4 with TRBJ1-4, with a tentative D call TRBD1 (5 bases). The ends were cut back, 5 bases at V and 8 bases at J, with 18 bases in the middle. This CDR3 spans 15 amino acids.

This clonotype was found many times. V and J are TRBV12-3 or TRBV12-4 and TRBJ2-1; D not certain. V gave up 1 base and J gave up 9 bases, with 16 bases separating them. The CDR3 loop spans 15 amino acids. CDR3 residues: CASSLESGVVGEQFF. Here the CDR3 DNA reads TGTGCCAGCAGTTTAGAGAGTGGTGTGGTCGGTGAGCAGTTCTTC.

The chain joins TRBV18 to TRBJ1-3; D gene uncertain. The germline gives CDR1 KGHSH, CDR2 LQKENI. V lost 2 bases and J lost 4, with 9 bases in between. The CDR3 has 14 residues. CDR3 sequence (DNA): TGTGCCAGCTCACCAGCACGTGACGGAAACACCATATATTTT. This sequence encodes CASSPARDGNTIYF. Full variable domain (missing parts from reference TRBV18 and TRBJ1-3): NAGVMQNPRHLVRRRGQEARLRCSPMKGHSHVYWYRQLPEEGLKFMVYLQKENIIDESGMPKERFSAEFPKEGPSILRIQQVVRGDSAAYFCASSPARDGNTIYFGEGSWLTVV.

This clonotype was found many times. The chain is built from TRBV4-3 and TRBJ2-5; 13 nucleotides match TRBD2. Germline values: CDR1 LGHNA, CDR2 YSLEER. The CDR3 extends over 17 amino acids. V was clipped by 4 bases and J by 5 bases; unmatched bases: 10. CDR3 protein: CASSPGALAGGRETQYF. CDR3 nucleotide sequence: TGCGCCAGCAGCCCGGGGGCACTAGCGGGAGGGCGTGAGACCCAGTACTTC.

The chain has TRBV24-1 and TRBJ2-3; 10 nucleotides match TRBD2. Trimming took 3 bases from V and 6 from J; bases not matched to a gene: 20. Germline assignment: CDR1 KGHDR and CDR2 SFDVKD. This CDR3 has 20 residues. The CDR3 reads CATSDPGRASGSMQSDTQYF. CDR3 DNA: TGTGCCACCAGTGATCCAGGGAGGGCTAGCGGGAGCATGCAATCCGATACGCAGTATTTT.

This clonotype was picked up a small number of times. J is TRBJ2-1 and V is TRBV7-3; 15 positions match TRBD2. Germline V gene data show CDR1 as SGHTA and CDR2 as FQGTGA. Germline trimming cut 2 bases from V and 13 bases from J; bases unmatched to any gene: 3. The CDR3 is made up of 14 amino acids. The CDR3 DNA follows: TGTGCCAGCAGCTTAGGGACTAGCGGGGGGCCTCAGTTCTTC. The encoded protein is CASSLGTSGGPQFF.

This clonotype was found many times. This chain joins TRBV7-2 and TRBJ2-2; the D gene is possibly TRBD2 (6 bases). Between the trimmed V and J ends, which lost 2 bases and 5 bases, there was a span of 15 bases. The CDR3 totals 16 residues. Per germline, CDR1 SGHTA and CDR2 FQGNSA. The CDR3 DNA reads TGTGCCAGCAGCTTAATGCTAAGGGCGGGAACCGGGGAGCTGTTTTTT. As protein: CASSLMLRAGTGELFF.

The chain joins TRBV7-3 to TRBJ2-5, with 12 bases lining up with TRBD2. Germline CDR1 is SGHTA and CDR2 is FQGTGA. With V trimmed by 5 bases and J by 2 bases, 18 bases remained unmatched. The CDR3 is 20 residues long. CDR3 in DNA: TGTGCCAGCAGCCCCGCCCCGCCTGGTAGACTAGCGGGAGATCAAGAGACCCAGTACTTC. Protein sequence: CASSPAPPGRLAGDQETQYF. Drawing the rest from reference TRBV7-3 and TRBJ2-5, the complete variable domain is GAGVSQTPSNKVTEKGKYVELRCDPISGHTALYWYRQSLGQGPEFLIYFQGTGAADDSGLPNDRFFAVRPEGSVSTLKIQRTERGDSAVYLCASSPAPPGRLAGDQETQYFGPGTRLLVL.

This clonotype appeared many times. The J gene is TRBJ2-3, the V gene TRBV7-2; D is possibly TRBD1 or TRBD2 (6 bases each). V was clipped by 0 bases and J by 8 bases, with 9 bases between them. The CDR3 covers 13 residues. CDR1 is SGHTA and CDR2 is FQGNSA in the germline V gene. In DNA, the CDR3 is TGTGCCAGCAGCTTAGCAGGGGGAGGTACGCAGTATTTT. It is translated as CASSLAGGGTQYF. Using reference TRBV7-2 and TRBJ2-3 for the parts outside the CDR3, the full variable domain is GAGVSQSPSNKVTEKGKDVELRCDPISGHTALYWYRQSLGQGLEFLIYFQGNSAPDKSGLPSDRFSAERTGGSVSTLTIQRTQQEDSAVYLCASSLAGGGTQYFGPGTRLTVL.

This clonotype was seen ten or more times. The chain's CDR3 is CATSRGSSGQGRDEQYF. CDR3 DNA: TGTGCCACCAGCAGAGGATCCTCGGGCCAGGGTAGGGACGAGCAGTACTTC. The chain carries TRBV15 and TRBJ2-7; D perhaps matches TRBD1 (5 bases). CDR3 size: 17 residues. V was cut by 1 base and J by 5 bases, with 21 bases left in between. CDR1 is LNHNV, CDR2 YYDKDF, per germline (reference sequence).

This clonotype appeared many times. The chain employs TRBV5-1 and TRBJ2-5, with 12 bases identical to TRBD1. This CDR3 is 16 amino acids long. V was clipped by 1 base and J by 5 bases; unmatched bases: 6. Per germline, CDR1 SGHRS and CDR2 YFSETQ. The CDR3 sequence is CASSLRGQGAGETQYF. The DNA for the CDR3 is TGCGCCAGCAGCTTGAGGGGACAGGGGGCAGGGGAGACCCAGTACTTC.

This clonotype was counted ten times or more. V usage is TRBV7-6 and J usage is TRBJ1-1; no clear D. Germline-derived CDR1 and CDR2 are SGHVS and FNYEAQ. This CDR3 is built from 13 residues. V dropped 1 base and J dropped 8 bases, with 11 bases sitting between them. The CDR3 loop is CASSLESTGEAFF. The DNA of the CDR3 is TGTGCCAGCAGCTTAGAAAGTACGGGGGAAGCTTTCTTT.

This clonotype was observed once. In nucleotides, the CDR3 is TGTGCCAGCAGTTTCCTCTCCACTAGCGGACGTTACAATGAGCAGTTCTTC. Protein: CASSFLSTSGRYNEQFF. The rearrangement links TRBV27 to TRBJ2-1; 8 nucleotides match TRBD2. CDR3 length: 17 residues. Germline CDR1 reads MNHEY; CDR2 reads SMNVEV (reference sequence). The trim removed 3 bases at V and 4 bases at J, leaving 11 bases unmatched.

This clonotype was picked up many times. V usage is TRBV7-2 and J usage is TRBJ2-5; a possible D gene is TRBD1 (6 bases). V lost 2 bases and J lost 5, with 15 bases in between. In germline, CDR1 is SGHTA, CDR2 FQGNSA. The CDR3 contains 15 residues. CDR3 protein: CASSLWGQGQETQYF. The CDR3 DNA follows: TGTGCCAGCAGCTTATGGGGGCAGGGGCAGGAGACCCAGTACTTC.

This clonotype appeared a few times. This chain joins TRBV5-1 and TRBJ1-5; 7 nucleotides match TRBD1. The CDR3 extends over 15 amino acids. Germline loops: CDR1 SGHRS, CDR2 YFSETQ. The ends lost 4 bases at V and 2 bases at J; junction bases unmatched: 6. This CDR3 is CASSPGGGGNQPQHF. CDR3 nucleotides: TGCGCCAGCAGCCCTGGAGGGGGCGGCAATCAGCCCCAGCATTTT.

This clonotype has a count of ten or more. The J gene is TRBJ1-1, the V gene TRBV7-2; 7 bases line up with TRBD1. V lost 5 bases, J lost 12 bases, and 15 bases stayed unmatched. The CDR3 is 14 residues long. Germline V lookup: CDR1 SGHTA, CDR2 FQGNSA. The CDR3 DNA reads TGTGCCAGCAGCAAAGAGGGGACCGGGACAGTAACTTTCTTT. It specifies CASSKEGTGTVTFF.

This clonotype was detected only a few times. This chain joins TRBV6-6 and TRBJ2-7, with 8 positions matching TRBD2. The junction had 15 bases not matched to a gene; V was cut back by 4 bases and J by 7 bases. Germline CDR1 and CDR2: MNHNY and SVGAGI (reference sequence). This CDR3 is 16 amino acids long. CDR3: CASSFPGLGSTGEQYF. The CDR3 region has the DNA TGTGCCAGCAGTTTCCCGGGACTAGGTTCCACGGGTGAGCAGTACTTC.

This clonotype was observed many times. The chain employs TRBV7-2 and TRBJ2-3, with 10 bases identical to TRBD2. This CDR3 comprises 16 residues. V lost 5 bases to trimming and J lost 2 bases; unmatched junction nucleotides: 7. The V gene's germline CDR1 is SGHTA and CDR2 FQGNSA. The CDR3, as DNA: TGTGCCAGCAGCCCCAATAGCGGGGGGAACACAGATACGCAGTATTTT. This translates into CASSPNSGGNTDTQYF. Based on the CDR3 plus reference TRBV7-2 and TRBJ2-3, the full variable domain is GAGVSQSPSNKVTEKGKDVELRCDPISGHTALYWYRQSLGQGLEFLIYFQGNSAPDKSGLPSDRFSAERTGGSVSTLTIQRTQQEDSAVYLCASSPNSGGNTDTQYFGPGTRLTVL.